This T cell receptor (beta chain) appears in the sequencing data of a study of T-cell reconstitution after alpha-beta-depleted transplantation in children. Whole-study results and caveats: A year post-transplant, T-cell counts and diversity derived mostly from newly produced T cells. There were some patients whose high TCRbeta diversity at day 60 came from surviving recipient T cells and thymic progenitors.

This clonotype was picked up many times. The antigen remains undetermined. The TCRbeta library was prepared with unique molecular identifiers. TCRdb re-analysed the PCR reads in MiXCR, keeping a single row per CDR3 protein. Altogether nearly 250,000 distinct CDR3 sequences are present, 6.5% to 10% being singletons, with the ten largest covering almost 6.5%. Source: PBMCs, mostly from graft donor cells, taken 180 days after TCRalphabeta/CD19-depleted stem cell transplant. This sequence was found in a male patient aged 10 to 17 who had a stem cell transplant for acute lymphoblastic leukemia, so the T cells may come from the graft donor.

The CDR3 DNA sequence: TGTGCCAGCAGCTTAGTGGGCGGAGAGACCCAGTACTTC. Its translation is CASSLVGGETQYF. The chain has TRBV11-2 and TRBJ2-5; no definite D call. Germline V gives CDR1 SGHAT, CDR2 FQNNGV. The CDR3 consists of 13 residues. The germline V and J ends were trimmed by 1 base and 4 bases, with 7 bases remaining between them. The variable domain in full, completed from reference TRBV11-2 and TRBJ2-5, reads EAGVAQSPRYKIIEKRQSVAFWCNPISGHATLYWYQQILGQGPKLLIQFQNNGVVDDSQLPKDRFSAERLKGVDSTLKIQPAKLEDSAVYLCASSLVGGETQYFGPGTRLLVL.